This is a list of T cell receptor beta chains from one sample in a study of shared clonotypes between healthy human individuals. Sequencing was performed with immunoSEQ multiplex PCR; in TCRdb, only in-frame clones are kept and a portion is missing. The sample holds 550,000 to 750,000 clones; 95% to 96% are singletons and the top ten take 0.1% to 0.11%. The sample was naive CD8+ T cells sorted from blood. The receptors were sampled from a woman under 40 in good health. CDR3s include the opening cysteine and the closing phenylalanine or tryptophan. D genes are given only for firm matches. Part of the rows lack a size; the others show once, few, many or a class for expanded clones.

abundance: .; v_gene: TRBV7-6; d_gene: .; len: 15; j_gene: TRBJ1-5; CDR3nt: TGTGCCAGCAGCTTAGGGCCATATAGCAATCAGCCCCAGCATTTT; CDR3aa: CASSLGPYSNQPQHF
abundance: .; v_gene: TRBV4-1; d_gene: .; len: 13; j_gene: TRBJ2-7; CDR3nt: TGCGCCAGCAGCTCGGGACGGACCTACGAGCAGTACTTC; CDR3aa: CASSSGRTYEQYF
abundance: once; v_gene: TRBV11-1; d_gene: TRBD2; len: 15; j_gene: TRBJ2-1; CDR3nt: TGTGCCAGCAGCTCTCTAGCGGGACCTAACAATGAGCAGTTCTTC; CDR3aa: CASSSLAGPNNEQFF
abundance: .; v_gene: TRBV7-9; d_gene: .; len: 14; j_gene: TRBJ2-2; CDR3nt: TGTGCCAGCAGCCCGGACTGGAACACCGGGGAGCTGTTTTTT; CDR3aa: CASSPDWNTGELFF
abundance: .; v_gene: TRBV28; d_gene: TRBD1; len: 15; j_gene: TRBJ1-3; CDR3nt: TGTGCCAGCAGTTTCGGGACAGGTCCCTATTCGACCATATATTTT; CDR3aa: CASSFGTGPYSTIYF
abundance: .; v_gene: TRBV19; d_gene: TRBD2; len: 18; j_gene: TRBJ2-1; CDR3nt: TGTGCCAGTAGGGCCCCCCGAACTAGCGGGGTATCCTACAATGAGCAGTTCTTC; CDR3aa: CASRAPRTSGVSYNEQFF
abundance: .; v_gene: TRBV5-8; d_gene: .; len: 14; j_gene: TRBJ1-4; CDR3nt: TGTGCCAGCAGCCCACCGTGGGCTAATGAAAAACTGTTTTTT; CDR3aa: CASSPPWANEKLFF
abundance: .; v_gene: TRBV30; d_gene: .; len: 16; j_gene: TRBJ1-3; CDR3nt: TGTGCCTGGAGTGACTTAGGACCGTCGTCTGGAAACACCATATATTTT; CDR3aa: CAWSDLGPSSGNTIYF
abundance: .; v_gene: TRBV28; d_gene: .; len: 14; j_gene: TRBJ2-2; CDR3nt: TGTGCCAGCATGCTCCCCGGGGTCGGCGGGGAGCTGTTTTTT; CDR3aa: CASMLPGVGGELFF
abundance: .; v_gene: TRBV29-1; d_gene: .; len: 13; j_gene: TRBJ2-7; CDR3nt: TGCAGCGTTGAAGGGGGGACGGTCGACGAGCAGTACTTC; CDR3aa: CSVEGGTVDEQYF
abundance: .; v_gene: TRBV4-1; d_gene: .; len: 14; j_gene: TRBJ2-7; CDR3nt: TGCGCCAGCAGCTCCGGGACAAGCTCCTACGAGCAGTACTTC; CDR3aa: CASSSGTSSYEQYF
abundance: .; v_gene: TRBV19; d_gene: TRBD2; len: 18; j_gene: TRBJ2-1; CDR3nt: TGTGCCAGTAGTACCCCTCGGACTAGCGGGAGGGCCCACAATGAGCAGTTCTTC; CDR3aa: CASSTPRTSGRAHNEQFF
abundance: .; v_gene: TRBV11-2; d_gene: .; len: 12; j_gene: TRBJ2-7; CDR3nt: TGTGCCAGCAGCTTAGGGACCTCCGAGCAGTACTTC; CDR3aa: CASSLGTSEQYF
abundance: .; v_gene: TRBV10-1; d_gene: TRBD2; len: 16; j_gene: TRBJ2-3; CDR3nt: TGCGCCAGCAGTGAGAGGCTAGCGGGAAGAACAGATACGCAGTATTTT; CDR3aa: CASSERLAGRTDTQYF
abundance: .; v_gene: TRBV9; d_gene: .; len: 12; j_gene: TRBJ1-2; CDR3nt: TGTGCCAGCAGCGTAGGAGGCTATGGCTACACCTTC; CDR3aa: CASSVGGYGYTF
abundance: few; v_gene: TRBV5-1; d_gene: .; len: 14; j_gene: TRBJ1-5; CDR3nt: TGCGCCAGCAGCTTGGGCCAGGGCGATCAGCCCCAGCATTTT; CDR3aa: CASSLGQGDQPQHF
abundance: once; v_gene: TRBV2; d_gene: .; len: 11; j_gene: TRBJ1-3; CDR3nt: TGTGCCAGACGTGCTGGAAACACCATATATTTT; CDR3aa: CARRAGNTIYF
abundance: .; v_gene: TRBV11-2; d_gene: .; len: 16; j_gene: TRBJ2-7; CDR3nt: TGTGCCAGCAGCCCCCGTCCGGATTCCAACCCCTACGAGCAGTACTTC; CDR3aa: CASSPRPDSNPYEQYF
abundance: .; v_gene: TRBV27; d_gene: TRBD1; len: 14; j_gene: TRBJ2-7; CDR3nt: TGTGCCAGCAGTTTAGGGACAGGGTTTAGCGAGCAGTACTTC; CDR3aa: CASSLGTGFSEQYF
abundance: .; v_gene: TRBV2; d_gene: TRBD2; len: 14; j_gene: TRBJ2-7; CDR3nt: TGTGCCAGCACAGCTAGCGGTCACTCCTACGAGCAGTACTTC; CDR3aa: CASTASGHSYEQYF
abundance: .; v_gene: TRBV27; d_gene: TRBD2; len: 16; j_gene: TRBJ2-1; CDR3nt: TGTGCCAGCACCAAAGGGGCTAGCGGGAGTCTTGATGAGCAGTTCTTC; CDR3aa: CASTKGASGSLDEQFF
abundance: .; v_gene: TRBV7-3; d_gene: .; len: 14; j_gene: TRBJ1-1; CDR3nt: TGTGCCAGCAGCTCTGGATACATGAACACTGAAGCTTTCTTT; CDR3aa: CASSSGYMNTEAFF
abundance: .; v_gene: TRBV7-6; d_gene: .; len: 14; j_gene: TRBJ1-4; CDR3nt: TGTGCCAGCAGCCTAGGGCCCGAGGATGAAAAACTGTTTTTT; CDR3aa: CASSLGPEDEKLFF
abundance: .; v_gene: TRBV7-9; d_gene: TRBD2; len: 16; j_gene: TRBJ2-1; CDR3nt: TGTGCCAGCAGCCATAGCGGGAGGGCCGGAAACAATGAGCAGTTCTTC; CDR3aa: CASSHSGRAGNNEQFF
abundance: once; v_gene: TRBV28; d_gene: .; len: 15; j_gene: TRBJ1-5; CDR3nt: TGTGCCAGCAGTTCCGCCGCAGGAGGCAATCAGCCCCAGCATTTT; CDR3aa: CASSSAAGGNQPQHF
abundance: .; v_gene: TRBV13; d_gene: TRBD2; len: 15; j_gene: TRBJ2-7; CDR3nt: TGTGCCAGCAGCTTTAAGCTAGCGGGGCCCTACGAGCAGTACTTC; CDR3aa: CASSFKLAGPYEQYF
abundance: .; v_gene: TRBV28; d_gene: .; len: 10; j_gene: TRBJ1-1; CDR3nt: TGTGCCGTGTTAAGGACTGAAGCTTTCTTT; CDR3aa: CAVLRTEAFF
abundance: .; v_gene: TRBV28; d_gene: .; len: 12; j_gene: TRBJ2-3; CDR3nt: TGTGCCAGCAGTTCCTTGTGGGATACGCAGTATTTT; CDR3aa: CASSSLWDTQYF
abundance: .; v_gene: TRBV9; d_gene: TRBD1; len: 16; j_gene: TRBJ2-7; CDR3nt: TGTGCCAGCAGCCCATATCCCGGGACAGGGGCCTACGAGCAGTACTTC; CDR3aa: CASSPYPGTGAYEQYF
abundance: .; v_gene: TRBV6-1; d_gene: TRBD2; len: 15; j_gene: TRBJ2-5; CDR3nt: TGTGCCAGCAGTGGACTAGCGGGAGGATCAGAGACCCAGTACTTC; CDR3aa: CASSGLAGGSETQYF
abundance: .; v_gene: TRBV7-9; d_gene: TRBD1; len: 13; j_gene: TRBJ1-1; CDR3nt: TGTGCCAGCAGCCCCGACAGGGACACTGAAGCTTTCTTT; CDR3aa: CASSPDRDTEAFF
abundance: .; v_gene: TRBV12-1; d_gene: .; len: 17; j_gene: TRBJ2-2; CDR3nt: TGTGCCAGCAGCTTTCTGCGGCTAGCGGGAGATATCGGGGAGCTGTTTTTT; CDR3aa: CASSFLRLAGDIGELFF
abundance: .; v_gene: TRBV27; d_gene: .; len: 19; j_gene: TRBJ2-1; CDR3nt: TGTGCCAGCAGTTTACAGGGGGTGCGCTACGGGAGCTACTACAATGAGCAGTTCTTC; CDR3aa: CASSLQGVRYGSYYNEQFF
abundance: .; v_gene: TRBV13; d_gene: TRBD1; len: 14; j_gene: TRBJ1-2; CDR3nt: TGTGCCAGCAGCCAAGACAGGGCGGGGTATGGCTACACCTTC; CDR3aa: CASSQDRAGYGYTF
abundance: .; v_gene: TRBV5-1; d_gene: TRBD1; len: 18; j_gene: TRBJ1-3; CDR3nt: TGCGCCAGCAGCTCCTCCGGGACAGAATATTCCTCTGGAAACACCATATATTTT; CDR3aa: CASSSSGTEYSSGNTIYF
abundance: .; v_gene: TRBV9; d_gene: .; len: 12; j_gene: TRBJ1-4; CDR3nt: TGTGCCAGCAGCCCAGGAGGGGAAAAACTGTTTTTT; CDR3aa: CASSPGGEKLFF
abundance: .; v_gene: TRBV9; d_gene: .; len: 14; j_gene: TRBJ1-2; CDR3nt: TGTGCCAGCAGCGTAGATGTAGGTCCTTATGGCTACACCTTC; CDR3aa: CASSVDVGPYGYTF
abundance: .; v_gene: TRBV15; d_gene: .; len: 14; j_gene: TRBJ1-1; CDR3nt: TGTGCCACCAGCAGAGATTCAGGGTTCACTGAAGCTTTCTTT; CDR3aa: CATSRDSGFTEAFF
abundance: once; v_gene: TRBV10-3; d_gene: .; len: 14; j_gene: TRBJ2-7; CDR3nt: TGTGCCATCAGTGACCCCGCGGAGCGGTACGAGCAGTACTTC; CDR3aa: CAISDPAERYEQYF
abundance: .; v_gene: TRBV7-9; d_gene: TRBD1; len: 16; j_gene: TRBJ2-6; CDR3nt: TGTGCCAGCAGCGTGCACAGGGGGCCCGGGGCCAACGTCCTGACTTTC; CDR3aa: CASSVHRGPGANVLTF
abundance: .; v_gene: TRBV6-6; d_gene: .; len: 15; j_gene: TRBJ2-1; CDR3nt: TGTGCCAGCAGCGGACTTTCCCCCAGCGGTGGTGAGCAGTTCTTC; CDR3aa: CASSGLSPSGGEQFF
abundance: .; v_gene: TRBV5-1; d_gene: TRBD2; len: 16; j_gene: TRBJ2-2; CDR3nt: TGCGCCAGCAGCGCAAGACTAGCGGGAGCTTCCGGGGAGCTGTTTTTT; CDR3aa: CASSARLAGASGELFF
abundance: .; v_gene: TRBV28; d_gene: TRBD2; len: 16; j_gene: TRBJ2-1; CDR3nt: TGTGCCAGCAGTTTACAAGCTAGCGGGAGGGCCCGCGAGCAGTTCTTC; CDR3aa: CASSLQASGRAREQFF
abundance: .; v_gene: TRBV13; d_gene: .; len: 17; j_gene: TRBJ2-7; CDR3nt: TGTGCCAGCAGCTTTTATGGGACGTCGGACCGCTCCTACGAGCAGTACTTC; CDR3aa: CASSFYGTSDRSYEQYF
abundance: .; v_gene: TRBV28; d_gene: TRBD1; len: 16; j_gene: TRBJ1-5; CDR3nt: TGTGCCAGCAGTTTTCTCGGGGGACAGGGCGTTCAGCCCCAGCATTTT; CDR3aa: CASSFLGGQGVQPQHF
abundance: .; v_gene: TRBV28; d_gene: .; len: 19; j_gene: TRBJ2-6; CDR3nt: TGTGCCAGCAGTTTACCCCGGGTGGGATTCGTCTCTGGGGCCAACGTCCTGACTTTC; CDR3aa: CASSLPRVGFVSGANVLTF
abundance: .; v_gene: TRBV29-1; d_gene: .; len: 15; j_gene: TRBJ2-1; CDR3nt: TGCAGCGTGGAAGGACGGAGCCGGGCCTACAATGAGCAGTTCTTC; CDR3aa: CSVEGRSRAYNEQFF
abundance: .; v_gene: TRBV6-6; d_gene: .; len: 13; j_gene: TRBJ2-1; CDR3nt: TGTGCCAGCAGTTACTCGGGGGACAATGAGCAGTTCTTC; CDR3aa: CASSYSGDNEQFF
abundance: .; v_gene: TRBV5-4; d_gene: TRBD1; len: 15; j_gene: TRBJ1-4; CDR3nt: TGTGCCAGCAGCCGCACGACAGGGGGGAATGAAAAACTGTTTTTT; CDR3aa: CASSRTTGGNEKLFF
abundance: .; v_gene: TRBV19; d_gene: .; len: 15; j_gene: TRBJ2-1; CDR3nt: TGTGCCAGTAGTATAACAGCGTACAGCAACAATGAGCAGTTCTTC; CDR3aa: CASSITAYSNNEQFF
abundance: .; v_gene: TRBV5-6; d_gene: TRBD1; len: 16; j_gene: TRBJ2-7; CDR3nt: TGTGCCAGCAGCTTGGCTTCGACAGGGAATCTGGGGGAGCAGTACTTC; CDR3aa: CASSLASTGNLGEQYF
abundance: .; v_gene: TRBV6-1; d_gene: .; len: 16; j_gene: TRBJ2-3; CDR3nt: TGTGCCAGCAGTGAAGTCCTCAGCGGGTCTTCAGATACGCAGTATTTT; CDR3aa: CASSEVLSGSSDTQYF
abundance: .; v_gene: TRBV5-4; d_gene: .; len: 13; j_gene: TRBJ1-1; CDR3nt: TGTGCCAGCAGCTTGTCCGGGTCCAGTGAAGCTTTCTTT; CDR3aa: CASSLSGSSEAFF
abundance: .; v_gene: TRBV27; d_gene: TRBD2; len: 15; j_gene: TRBJ2-7; CDR3nt: TGTGCCAGCAGTCGTGGGACTAGCGGGAGGGGGGAGCAGTACTTC; CDR3aa: CASSRGTSGRGEQYF
abundance: .; v_gene: TRBV2; d_gene: .; len: 13; j_gene: TRBJ2-1; CDR3nt: TGTGCCAGCAGTGGTATAGGAGAAAATGAGCAGTTCTTC; CDR3aa: CASSGIGENEQFF